The clone carrying this T cell receptor (beta chain) was recorded at least ten times. The data were obtained in a study of liver allograft versus peripheral blood T cells. The overall study: Peripheral blood of the recipients supplied T cell receptor repertoires that were compared with those in transplanted livers.

TCRdb re-called the reads with MiXCR, one entry per CDR3 protein. The table shows over 10,000 distinct CDR3 sequences, with about 20% occurring only once. The TCR was taken from a human patient who had a liver transplant. Some T cells may be transferred from the graft donor.

The CDR3 DNA is TGTGCCAGCATAGGGGGCGAGCGGCCTTCCTACAATGAGCAGTTCTTC. The encoded protein is CASIGGERPSYNEQFF. The chain is built from TRBV6-2 or TRBV6-3 and TRBJ2-1; 7 bases align to TRBD1. CDR1 MNHEY and CDR2 SVGEGT come from the germline V gene. The CDR3 loop spans 16 amino acids. Unmatched junction bases numbered 10, after V lost 7 bases and J lost 1 base.